These 17 T cell receptor beta chains were sequenced from one sample in a study of shared clonotypes between healthy human individuals. Repertoires were generated with immunoSEQ multiplex PCR, while TCRdb's copy carries only in-frame clones and drops some. Here the sample spans fewer than 700,000 clones, roughly 96% being singletons. Naive CD8 populations comprised CD45RO-negative cells positively selected for CCR7, excluding terminally differentiated effector memory CD45RA+ cells. Source material: naive CD8+ T cells sorted from blood. These receptor sequences come from a woman in her 30s in good health.

This clone has a single count. The rearrangement joins TRBV4-1 to TRBJ1-2; 8 bases match TRBD1. The CDR3 totals 14 residues. Unmatched junction bases numbered 4, after V lost 3 bases and J lost 4 bases. Germline CDR1 MGHRA, CDR2 YSYEKL. DNA of the CDR3: TGCGCCAGCAGCCAGGGGACAGGAGCCTATGGCTACACCTTC. This codes for CASSQGTGAYGYTF.

The gene calls are TRBV7-8 and TRBJ2-1; the D is unclear. This CDR3 has 12 amino acids. The V gene's germline CDR1 is SGHVS and CDR2 FQNEAQ. Trimming stripped 5 bases from V and 9 bases from J, with 11 bases between. CDR3 protein: CASSRASGEQFF. The DNA for the CDR3 is TGTGCCAGCAGCCGCGCGAGTGGTGAGCAGTTCTTC.

The chain links TRBV6-1 to TRBJ1-2, with D possibly being TRBD1 (5 bases). V was clipped by 0 bases and J by 3 bases, with 11 bases between them. The V gene's germline CDR1 is MNHNS and CDR2 SASEGT. CDR3 length equals 15 residues. For the CDR3, the DNA is TGTGCCAGCAGTGAAGCTGGGACGGTAGACTATGGCTACACCTTC. This sequence encodes CASSEAGTVDYGYTF.

The rearrangement links TRBV18 to TRBJ2-5; D unclear. CDR1 KGHSH and CDR2 LQKENI come from the germline V gene. The germline V and J ends were trimmed by 3 bases and 5 bases, with 16 bases remaining between them. This CDR3 comprises 15 residues. The CDR3 nucleotides read TGTGCCAGCTCACCCTCGAATGTAGGAAAGGAGACCCAGTACTTC. As protein: CASSPSNVGKETQYF.

The chain uses TRBV7-9 and TRBJ1-5, with 8 bases matching TRBD1. V trimming: 5 bases; J trimming: 3 bases; junction bases outside the gene matches: 9. The V gene's germline CDR1 is SEHNR and CDR2 FQNEAQ (reference sequence). CDR3 size: 16 residues. The chain's CDR3 is CASSEGQEYLNQPQHF. The CDR3 DNA is TGTGCCAGCAGCGAGGGACAGGAGTACCTCAATCAGCCCCAGCATTTT.

The V gene is TRBV4-1, the J gene TRBJ2-1, with a tentative D call TRBD2 (5 bases). The germline V and J ends were trimmed by 4 bases and 6 bases, with 19 bases remaining between them. This CDR3 spans 16 amino acids. Germline V gene data show CDR1 as MGHRA and CDR2 as YSYEKL. CDR3 DNA sequence: TGCGCCAGCAGCCGGCCTACGAGCGGAGGCGGCAATGAGCAGTTCTTC. Translating gives CASSRPTSGGGNEQFF.

This clone is a singleton in its sample. The chain couples TRBV7-9 to TRBJ2-3; 9 positions match TRBD2. Germline CDR1 and CDR2: SEHNR and FQNEAQ (reference sequence). V lost 5 bases, J lost 1 base, and 7 bases stayed unmatched. CDR3 length: 16 amino acids. As DNA, the CDR3 is TGTGCCAGCAGCCGACTAGCGGAGACACGCACAGATACGCAGTATTTT. Its translation is CASSRLAETRTDTQYF.

The rearrangement uses TRBV19 and TRBJ2-1; TRBD2 might be the D (6 bases). This CDR3 has 17 residues. The V and J ends lost 5 bases and 4 bases respectively, with 21 bases between them. Germline V CDR1 and CDR2: LNHDA, SQIVND (reference sequence). In nucleotides, the CDR3 is TGTGCCAGTAGTCCCCTCCTCGAGGGGAGGTCATACAATGAGCAGTTCTTC. This translates into CASSPLLEGRSYNEQFF.

V and J are TRBV19 and TRBJ1-2; perhaps TRBD1 as D (5 bases). The CDR3 runs 12 residues. V was cut by 7 bases and J by 6 bases, with 12 bases left in between. Germline-derived CDR1 and CDR2 are LNHDA and SQIVND (reference sequence). The DNA for the CDR3 is TGTGCCAGTATGCAGGGATGGAATGGCTACACCTTC. Encoded protein: CASMQGWNGYTF.

The chain recombines TRBV10-2 with TRBJ1-2, with D unresolved. The V and J ends lost 3 bases and 8 bases respectively, with 13 bases between them. Germline V CDR1 and CDR2: WSHSY, SAAADI. This CDR3 comprises 13 residues. DNA of the CDR3: TGCGCCAGCAGTGACAGGCTCCCCGAGGGCTACACCTTC. Amino acids: CASSDRLPEGYTF.

This chain joins TRBV4-1 and TRBJ1-4; weak D call: TRBD1 (6 bases). This CDR3 spans 14 amino acids. Trimming took off 1 base at V and 6 bases at J, with 9 bases between the two ends. Germline-derived CDR1 and CDR2 are MGHRA and YSYEKL. The CDR3 protein is CASSQARGDEKLFF. DNA for the CDR3: TGCGCCAGCAGCCAAGCCAGGGGAGATGAAAAACTGTTTTTT.

This chain connects TRBV2 to TRBJ2-1, with TRBD2 matching 9 bases. Germline CDR1 reads SNHLY; CDR2 reads FYNNEI. The CDR3 is 16 residues long. V lost 2 bases, J lost 5 bases, and 7 bases stayed unmatched. CDR3: CASSEWELAGHNEQFF. Written as DNA, the CDR3 is TGTGCCAGCAGTGAATGGGAACTAGCGGGCCACAATGAGCAGTTCTTC.

The V and J genes are TRBV28 and TRBJ2-5; D may be TRBD2 (5 bases). In germline, CDR1 is MDHEN, CDR2 SYDVKM. V lost 4 bases and J 1 base, leaving 13 bases between the germline ends. The CDR3 is 15 amino acids. The CDR3 here is CASSSAERSQETQYF. The DNA of the CDR3 is TGTGCCAGCAGTTCAGCCGAGCGGTCCCAAGAGACCCAGTACTTC.

The chain couples TRBV5-5 to TRBJ2-7, with D maybe TRBD1 (5 bases). Germline assignment: CDR1 SGHKS and CDR2 YYEKEE (reference sequence). This CDR3 is built from 14 residues. The germline V and J ends were trimmed by 0 bases and 6 bases, with 13 bases remaining between them. The CDR3 sequence is CASSLAAGSGEQYF. The CDR3 DNA follows: TGTGCCAGCAGCTTGGCCGCAGGGTCAGGCGAGCAGTACTTC.

The chain couples TRBV6-5 to TRBJ2-3; 9 bases map to TRBD2. The germline gives CDR1 MNHEY, CDR2 SVGAGI. This CDR3 region has 15 residues. After removal of 4 bases from V and 4 bases from J, the junction contained 6 bases not matched to a gene. The CDR3 protein is CASSSPSGKADTQYF. The DNA of the CDR3 is TGTGCCAGCAGTTCGCCTAGCGGGAAGGCAGATACGCAGTATTTT.

The genes are TRBV7-9 and TRBJ2-1, with 10 bases that match TRBD2. CDR3 length: 18 residues. The ends lost 5 bases at V and 1 base at J; junction bases unmatched: 11. CDR1 and CDR2 from the germline V gene are SEHNR and FQNEAQ (reference sequence). This CDR3 is CASSDPTSGYSSYNEQFF. DNA of the CDR3: TGTGCCAGCAGCGACCCGACTAGCGGGTATTCTTCCTACAATGAGCAGTTCTTC.

As for this clone: The identical CDR3 is also encoded by other nucleotide sequences in the sample. The chain uses TRBV7-8 and TRBJ1-5, with no clear D. V was pared by 5 bases and J by 4 bases, with 6 bases between. Germline CDR1 and CDR2: SGHVS and FQNEAQ. This CDR3 is 12 amino acids long. CDR3 protein: CASSLGNQPQHF. In DNA form, the CDR3 reads TGTGCCAGCAGCCTAGGAAATCAGCCCCAGCATTTT.